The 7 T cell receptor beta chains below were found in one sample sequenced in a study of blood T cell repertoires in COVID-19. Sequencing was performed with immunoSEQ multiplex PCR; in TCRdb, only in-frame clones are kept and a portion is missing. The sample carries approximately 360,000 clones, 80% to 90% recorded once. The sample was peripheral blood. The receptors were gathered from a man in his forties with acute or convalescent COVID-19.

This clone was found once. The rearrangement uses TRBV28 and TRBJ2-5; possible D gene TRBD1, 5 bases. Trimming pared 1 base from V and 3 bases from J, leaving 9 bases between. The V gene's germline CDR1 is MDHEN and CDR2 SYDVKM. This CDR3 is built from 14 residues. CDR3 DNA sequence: TGTGCCAGCAGTTTATTCGTGACAGAAGAGACCCAGTACTTC. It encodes CASSLFVTEETQYF. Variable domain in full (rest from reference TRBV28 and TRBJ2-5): DVKVTQSSRYLVKRTGEKVFLECVQDMDHENMFWYRQDPGLGLRLIYFSYDVKMKEKGDIPEGYSVSREKKERFSLILESASTNQTSMYLCASSLFVTEETQYFGPGTRLLVL.

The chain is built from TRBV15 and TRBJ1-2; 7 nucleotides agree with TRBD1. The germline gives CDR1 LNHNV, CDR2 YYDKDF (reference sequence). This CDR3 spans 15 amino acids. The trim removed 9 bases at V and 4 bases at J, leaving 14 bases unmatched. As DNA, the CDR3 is TGTGCCACGGCGGGGCATCAGGGGGAACTCTATGGCTACACCTTC. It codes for CATAGHQGELYGYTF.

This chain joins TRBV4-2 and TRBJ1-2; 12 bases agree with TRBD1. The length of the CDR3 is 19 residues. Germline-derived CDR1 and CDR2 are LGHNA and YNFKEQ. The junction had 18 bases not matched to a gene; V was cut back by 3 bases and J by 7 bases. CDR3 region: CASSQGRRDRGPATPGYTF. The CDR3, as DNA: TGTGCCAGCAGCCAGGGTCGTAGGGACAGGGGGCCTGCTACTCCTGGCTACACCTTC.

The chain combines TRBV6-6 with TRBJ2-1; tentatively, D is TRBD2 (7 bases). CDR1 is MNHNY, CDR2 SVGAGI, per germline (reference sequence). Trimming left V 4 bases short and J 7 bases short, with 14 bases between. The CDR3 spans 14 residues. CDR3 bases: TGTGCCAGCAGTTCCAGGACAGCGGGAAATGAGCAGTTCTTC. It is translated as CASSSRTAGNEQFF.

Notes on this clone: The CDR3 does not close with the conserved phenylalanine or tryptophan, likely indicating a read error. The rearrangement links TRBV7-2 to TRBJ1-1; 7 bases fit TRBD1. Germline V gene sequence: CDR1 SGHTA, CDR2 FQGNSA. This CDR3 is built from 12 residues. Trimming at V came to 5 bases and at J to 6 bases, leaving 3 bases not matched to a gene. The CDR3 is CASSEGTAEAFL. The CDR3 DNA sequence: TGTGCCAGCAGCGAAGGGACAGCTGAAGCTTTCCTT.

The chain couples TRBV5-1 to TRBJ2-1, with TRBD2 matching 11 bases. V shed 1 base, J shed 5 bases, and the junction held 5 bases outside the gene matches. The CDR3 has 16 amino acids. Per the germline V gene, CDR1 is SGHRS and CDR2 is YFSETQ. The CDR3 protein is CASSLRTSGGHNEQFF. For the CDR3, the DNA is TGCGCCAGCAGCTTGCGTACTAGCGGGGGTCACAATGAGCAGTTCTTC.

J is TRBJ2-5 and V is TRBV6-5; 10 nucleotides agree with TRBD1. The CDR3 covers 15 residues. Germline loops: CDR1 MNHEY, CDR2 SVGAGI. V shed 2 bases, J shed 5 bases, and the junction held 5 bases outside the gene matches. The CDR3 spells CASSYGTGAGETQYF. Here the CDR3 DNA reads TGTGCCAGCAGTTACGGGACAGGGGCAGGGGAGACCCAGTACTTC.